This T cell receptor (beta chain) was captured by sequencing in a study of beta chain features in type 1 diabetes. Study-level results: In comparison with healthy donors, patients had naive, central memory and Treg TCRB repertoires that appeared more similar. A pattern of fewer insertions and more deletions at VDJ junctions was seen in type 1 diabetes patients.

Expressed TCRB transcripts were sequenced, since all the RNA that had been isolated was reverse transcribed. Libraries were prepared by immunoSEQ multiplex PCR; TCRdb keeps only in-frame clonotypes and omits some of them. Of approximately 470,000 clones in the sample, approximately 28% were seen once. CDR3 length equals 15 residues. Germline CDR1 SGHTA, CDR2 FQGNSA. The ends were cut back, 2 bases at V and 4 bases at J, with 15 bases in the middle. Concerning this clone itself: The antigen is unknown.

A sort by CD45RO/CCR7/CD25/CD127/CD95/CD27 yielded CD4+ naive, central memory, regulatory and stem cell-like memory cells. The J gene is TRBJ2-7, the V gene TRBV7-2; D remains ambiguous. Sequencing was carried out using naive CD4+ T cells from blood. This sequence was found in a man younger than 35 in good health. The CDR3 loop reads CASSLWGLLGYEQYF. CDR3 nucleotides: TGTGCCAGCAGCTTATGGGGATTGTTAGGTTACGAGCAGTACTTC.